Shown below are 24 T cell receptor beta chains from a single sample sequenced in a study of shared clonotypes between healthy human individuals. Produced via immunoSEQ multiplex PCR; TCRdb's table is partial and in-frame only. The profile shows about 480,000 clones, about three quarters of them singletons. The sequenced material came from PBMCs. Receptors originate from a woman in her thirties or forties in good health. Some clones in this sample may be carry-over from other donors' samples.

The chain uses TRBV6-1 and TRBJ1-6, with D possibly TRBD1 on 5 matching bases. V lost 6 bases and J 7 bases, leaving 16 bases between the germline ends. Germline V gene sequence: CDR1 MNHNS, CDR2 SASEGT. CDR3 length: 15 residues. The CDR3 is CASRPRQRSNSPLHF. DNA of the CDR3: TGTGCCAGCAGGCCGAGACAGAGATCGAATTCACCCCTCCACTTT.

For the CDR3, the DNA is TGCGCCAGCAGCCAAAGATGGGCGGAGACCCAGTACTTC. It encodes CASSQRWAETQYF. This chain uses TRBV4-1 with TRBJ2-5; D not resolved. Trimming took 2 bases from V and 5 from J, leaving 9 bases between them. Germline V gene sequence: CDR1 MGHRA, CDR2 YSYEKL. The CDR3 extends over 13 amino acids.

This clone was seen a single time. The chain recombines TRBV7-2 with TRBJ2-2; D gene ambiguous. V gave up 5 bases and J gave up 0 bases, with 13 bases separating them. In germline, CDR1 is SGHTA, CDR2 FQGNSA. This CDR3 spans 16 amino acids. Written as DNA, the CDR3 is TGTGCCAGCAGCAGCTTAGGAACTCCGAACACCGGGGAGCTGTTTTTT. It yields the protein CASSSLGTPNTGELFF.

This clone was seen repeatedly, ten times or more. The V and J genes are TRBV7-3 and TRBJ2-1; 12 bases are a match to TRBD2. Germline-derived CDR1 and CDR2 are SGHTA and FQGTGA. CDR3 length equals 15 residues. After removal of 7 bases from V and 11 bases from J, the junction contained 12 bases not matched to a gene. The CDR3 DNA sequence: TGTGCCAGCATCGAGTCGGGACTAGCGGGCCCTCAGCAGTTCTTC. It encodes CASIESGLAGPQQFF.

The CDR3 region has the DNA TGTGCCAGCAGTACCGGGACTAGCGGATACAATGAGCAGTTCTTC. This sequence encodes CASSTGTSGYNEQFF. The rearrangement uses TRBV2 and TRBJ2-1; 11 bases fit TRBD2. Germline V lookup: CDR1 SNHLY, CDR2 FYNNEI. The CDR3 is made up of 15 amino acids. V lost 5 bases, J lost 4 bases, and 4 bases stayed unmatched.

Here the CDR3 DNA reads TGTGCCAGCAGCTTTGATAGCGGGAGTCCTTACGAGCAGTACTTC. Translating it yields CASSFDSGSPYEQYF. The chain links TRBV7-2 to TRBJ2-7; 9 nucleotides match TRBD2. Trimming at V came to 3 bases and at J to 4 bases, leaving 7 bases not matched to a gene. Germline values: CDR1 SGHTA, CDR2 FQGNSA. CDR3 length: 15 residues. Supplemented by reference TRBV7-2 and TRBJ2-7, the full variable domain reads GAGVSQSPSNKVTEKGKDVELRCDPISGHTALYWYRQSLGQGLEFLIYFQGNSAPDKSGLPSDRFSAERTGGSVSTLTIQRTQQEDSAVYLCASSFDSGSPYEQYFGPGTRLTVT.

The J gene is TRBJ2-6, the V gene TRBV6-5; D not certain. The length of the CDR3 is 15 residues. Trimming stripped 2 bases from V and 1 base from J, with 6 bases between. CDR1 MNHEY and CDR2 SVGAGI come from the germline V gene. CDR3 residues: CASSYTESGANVLTF. The CDR3 coding sequence is TGTGCCAGCAGTTACACCGAGTCTGGGGCCAACGTCCTGACTTTC.

The chain has TRBV2 and TRBJ2-5; a possible D gene is TRBD1 (6 bases). The germline V gene encodes CDR1 SNHLY and CDR2 FYNNEI. V was pared by 5 bases and J by 9 bases, with 13 bases between. The CDR3 runs 12 residues. The DNA of the CDR3 is TGTGCCAGCAGTCCGGGTTGGGGGCCCCAGTACTTC. Its translation: CASSPGWGPQYF.

This sequence joins TRBV4-2 and TRBJ2-1; D is ambiguous. The V gene's germline CDR1 is LGHNA and CDR2 YNFKEQ. CDR3 size: 13 residues. V lost 3 bases, J lost 8 bases, and 11 bases lay in between. DNA for the CDR3: TGTGCCAGCAGCCAGTTGGGGATCGATGAGCAGTTCTTC. Translated: CASSQLGIDEQFF.

The chain employs TRBV27 and TRBJ2-3; possible D gene TRBD1, 5 bases. Germline lookup yields CDR1 MNHEY and CDR2 SMNVEV (reference sequence). V lost 2 bases and J 5 bases, leaving 14 bases between the germline ends. The CDR3 consists of 15 residues. This chain's CDR3 is CASSLNRWGRDTQYF. CDR3 DNA sequence: TGTGCCAGCAGTTTAAACCGATGGGGCCGAGATACGCAGTATTTT.

Ten or more counts support this clone. The junction departs from germline at one end; a sequencing error may be responsible. The rearrangement links TRBV7-7 to TRBJ1-5; no clear D gene. Germline assignment: CDR1 SSHAT and CDR2 FNYEAQ (reference sequence). The CDR3 length is 16 residues. CDR3 DNA: TGTGCTAGCAGCTTAGTCCGTTTGCAGGTAGGTCAGCCCCAGCATTTT. As protein: CASSLVRLQVGQPQHF.

The chain couples TRBV28 to TRBJ1-2; TRBD1 matches 7 bases. CDR1 MDHEN and CDR2 SYDVKM come from the germline V gene. V was pared by 11 bases and J by 0 bases, with 6 bases of the junction left unmatched. CDR3 length: 13 amino acids. The DNA for the CDR3 is TGTGCCTGTCGGGACAGCACTAACTATGGCTACACCTTC. It translates to CACRDSTNYGYTF.

V gene TRBV30 combines with J gene TRBJ2-3, with 8 positions matching TRBD1. CDR1 and CDR2 from the germline V gene are GTSNPN and SVGIG (reference sequence). The CDR3 totals 14 residues. J lost 0 bases, V lost 5 bases, and 4 bases had no gene match. The CDR3 DNA reads TGTGCCTGGGCGAGGGACAGGAGCACAGATACGCAGTATTTT. This codes for CAWARDRSTDTQYF.

The rearrangement joins TRBV10-1 to TRBJ2-7; the D is unclear. V was clipped by 2 bases and J by 5 bases, with 4 bases between them. The CDR3 is 11 amino acids. The germline V gene has CDR1 WNHNN and CDR2 SYGVQD (reference sequence). The CDR3 DNA follows: TGCGCCAGCAGTGAGGGGAACGAGCAGTACTTC. Its protein product is CASSEGNEQYF.

This clone has just a few counts. This chain joins TRBV18 and TRBJ1-5; 7 nucleotides agree with TRBD1. This CDR3 is built from 15 residues. V shed 1 base, J shed 5 bases, and the junction held 5 bases outside the gene matches. CDR1 is KGHSH and CDR2 is LQKENI in the germline V gene. CDR3 DNA: TGTGCCAGCTCACCACGGACAGGATTGTATCAGCCCCAGCATTTT. This codes for CASSPRTGLYQPQHF.

The chain combines TRBV2 with TRBJ2-1; no clear D. V shed 4 bases and J shed 5 bases, with 12 bases lying between them. Germline CDR1 is SNHLY and CDR2 is FYNNEI. The CDR3 is 14 amino acids. The CDR3 is CASSVWRTNNEQFF. In DNA form, the CDR3 reads TGTGCCAGCAGTGTTTGGCGAACAAACAATGAGCAGTTCTTC.

V usage is TRBV19 and J usage is TRBJ1-5, with 11 positions matching TRBD1. V trimming: 6 bases; J trimming: 10 bases; junction bases outside the gene matches: 17. The CDR3 is 17 residues long. In germline, CDR1 is LNHDA, CDR2 SQIVND (reference sequence). CDR3 DNA sequence: TGTGCCAGTAGCCGAGAACCGGGACAGGGGGTTTCGGGTCCCCAGCATTTT. As protein: CASSREPGQGVSGPQHF.

The genes are TRBV19 and TRBJ2-3; a possible D gene is TRBD2 (6 bases). This CDR3 region has 16 residues. Germline CDR1 LNHDA, CDR2 SQIVND (reference sequence). Trimming stripped 5 bases from V and 0 bases from J, with 15 bases between. DNA of the CDR3: TGTGCCAGTAGTTACCCGAGCGGGTTTAGCACAGATACGCAGTATTTT. Encoded protein: CASSYPSGFSTDTQYF.

This chain uses TRBV6-1 with TRBJ2-6, with D possibly being TRBD1 (6 bases). V lost 10 bases, J lost 0 bases, and 10 bases lay in between. The germline V gene has CDR1 MNHNS and CDR2 SASEGT. This CDR3 contains 14 residues. DNA for the CDR3: TGTGCCATCCAGGGGACCTCTGGGGCCAACGTCCTGACTTTC. Translated, it gives CAIQGTSGANVLTF.

The chain recombines TRBV19 with TRBJ1-5, with D unresolved. Germline lookup yields CDR1 LNHDA and CDR2 SQIVND (reference sequence). V lost 5 bases, J lost 7 bases, and 12 bases lay in between. The CDR3 runs to 13 residues. The CDR3 DNA is TGTGCCAGTAGTGGCCGGGTTGGGCAGCCCCAGCATTTT. Encoded protein: CASSGRVGQPQHF.

V and J are TRBV7-2 and TRBJ2-5; D possibly corresponds to TRBD2 (5 bases). Germline V lookup: CDR1 SGHTA, CDR2 FQGNSA. The CDR3 extends over 14 amino acids. Trimming took off 5 bases at V and 7 bases at J, with 17 bases between the two ends. CDR3 sequence: CASSPLGDWGTQYF. The CDR3 nucleotides are TGTGCCAGCAGCCCCCTCGGGGATTGGGGGACCCAGTACTTC.

The J gene is TRBJ2-7, the V gene TRBV7-6; D is tentatively TRBD1 or TRBD2 (5 bases each). The V gene lost 5 bases and the J gene lost 1 base, with 9 bases spanning the gap. The CDR3 loop spans 13 amino acids. Germline V gene data show CDR1 as SGHVS and CDR2 as FNYEAQ. The CDR3 loop reads CASSMGPSYEQYF. For the CDR3, the DNA is TGTGCCAGCAGCATGGGACCGTCCTACGAGCAGTACTTC. Full variable domain (outside the CDR3, taken from reference TRBV7-6 and TRBJ2-7): GAGVSQSPRYKVTKRGQDVALRCDPISGHVSLYWYRQALGQGPEFLTYFNYEAQQDKSGLPNDRFSAERPEGSISTLTIQRTEQRDSAMYRCASSMGPSYEQYFGPGTRLTVT.

The chain has TRBV21-1 and TRBJ1-5; TRBD1, as called in the table, went unchecked against the DNA. TRBV21-1 corresponds to a pseudogene. The CDR3 runs 18 residues. The CDR3 region is CASSTTGQRVYSNQPQHF. DNA for the CDR3: TGTGCCAGCAGCACCACGGGACAGCGTGTTTATAGCAATCAGCCCCAGCATTTT.

This CDR3 reads CAISETSEGGELFF. The CDR3 nucleotides are TGTGCCATCAGTGAAACTAGCGAGGGCGGGGAGCTGTTTTTT. The chain combines TRBV10-3 with TRBJ2-2, with 7 positions matching TRBD2. Losses at the gene ends were 3 bases for V and 7 bases for J; bases not matched to a gene: 5. The CDR3 runs 14 residues. Germline V gene lookup returns CDR1 ENHRY and CDR2 SYGVKD.